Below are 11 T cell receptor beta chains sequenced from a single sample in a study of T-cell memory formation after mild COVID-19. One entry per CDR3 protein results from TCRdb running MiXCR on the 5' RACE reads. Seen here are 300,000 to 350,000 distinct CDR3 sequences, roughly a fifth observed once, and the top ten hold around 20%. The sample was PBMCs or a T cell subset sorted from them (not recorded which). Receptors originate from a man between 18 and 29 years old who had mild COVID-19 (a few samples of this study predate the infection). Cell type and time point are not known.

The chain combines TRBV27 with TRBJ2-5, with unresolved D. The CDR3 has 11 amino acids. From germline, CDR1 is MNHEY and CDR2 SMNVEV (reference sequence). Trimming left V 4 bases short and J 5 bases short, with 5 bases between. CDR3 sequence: CASSYGETQYF. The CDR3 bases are TGTGCCAGCAGTTATGGCGAGACCCAGTACTTC.

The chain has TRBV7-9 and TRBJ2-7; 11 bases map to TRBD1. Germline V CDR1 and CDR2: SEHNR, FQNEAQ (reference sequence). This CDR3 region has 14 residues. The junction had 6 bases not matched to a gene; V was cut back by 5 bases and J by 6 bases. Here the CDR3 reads CASSPWTGGLEQYF. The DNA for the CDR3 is TGTGCCAGCAGCCCGTGGACAGGGGGCCTCGAGCAGTACTTC.

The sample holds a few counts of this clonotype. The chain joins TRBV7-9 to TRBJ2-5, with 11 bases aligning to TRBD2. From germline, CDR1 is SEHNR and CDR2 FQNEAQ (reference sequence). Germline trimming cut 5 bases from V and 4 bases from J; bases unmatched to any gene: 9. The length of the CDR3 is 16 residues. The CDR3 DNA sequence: TGTGCCAGCAGCCATCGGACTAGCGGGTACCGAGAGACCCAGTACTTC. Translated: CASSHRTSGYRETQYF.

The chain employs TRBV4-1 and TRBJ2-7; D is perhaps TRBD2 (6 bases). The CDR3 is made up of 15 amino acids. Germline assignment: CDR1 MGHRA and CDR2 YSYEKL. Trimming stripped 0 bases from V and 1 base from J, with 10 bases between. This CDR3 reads CASSQDLGRSYEQYV. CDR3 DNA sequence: TGCGCCAGCAGCCAAGATCTGGGGAGGTCCTACGAGCAGTACGTC.

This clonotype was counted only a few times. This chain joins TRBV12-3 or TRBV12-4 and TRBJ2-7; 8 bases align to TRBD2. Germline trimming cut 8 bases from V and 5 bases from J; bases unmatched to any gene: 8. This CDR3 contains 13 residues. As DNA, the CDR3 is TGTGCCAGCCGACGGGTCGGGAGGGACGAGCAGTACTTC. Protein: CASRRVGRDEQYF.

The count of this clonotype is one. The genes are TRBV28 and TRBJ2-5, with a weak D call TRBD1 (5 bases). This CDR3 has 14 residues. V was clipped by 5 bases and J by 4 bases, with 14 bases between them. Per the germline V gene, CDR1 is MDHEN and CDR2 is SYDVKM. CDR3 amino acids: CASSMIRVGETQYF. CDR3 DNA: TGTGCCAGCAGTATGATCAGGGTTGGAGAGACCCAGTACTTC.

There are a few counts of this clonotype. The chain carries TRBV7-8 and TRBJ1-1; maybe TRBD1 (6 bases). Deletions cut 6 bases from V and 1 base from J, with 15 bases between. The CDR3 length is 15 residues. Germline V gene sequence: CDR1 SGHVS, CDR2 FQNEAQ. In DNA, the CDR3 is TGTGCCAGCAGTCCCGTTGGGGGGGCGAACACTGAAGCTTTCTTT. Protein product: CASSPVGGANTEAFF.

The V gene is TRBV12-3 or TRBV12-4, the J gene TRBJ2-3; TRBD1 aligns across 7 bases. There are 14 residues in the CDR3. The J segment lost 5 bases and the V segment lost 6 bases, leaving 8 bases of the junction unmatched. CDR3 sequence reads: CASSPRTGIDTQYF. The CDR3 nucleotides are TGTGCCAGCAGCCCTCGGACAGGAATAGATACGCAGTATTTT.

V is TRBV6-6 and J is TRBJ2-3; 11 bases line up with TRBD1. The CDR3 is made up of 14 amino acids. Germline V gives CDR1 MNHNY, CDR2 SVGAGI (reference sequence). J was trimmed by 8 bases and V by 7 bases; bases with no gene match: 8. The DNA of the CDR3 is TGTGCCAGCACCACCCCGGGACAGGGGGGTACGCAGTATTTT. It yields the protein CASTTPGQGGTQYF.

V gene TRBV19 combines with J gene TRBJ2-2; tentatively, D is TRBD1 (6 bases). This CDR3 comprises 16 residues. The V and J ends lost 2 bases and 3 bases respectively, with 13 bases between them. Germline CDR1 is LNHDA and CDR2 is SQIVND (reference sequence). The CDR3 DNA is TGTGCCAGTAGTATAAGGGCAGGGGCCGACACCGGGGAGCTGTTTTTT. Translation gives CASSIRAGADTGELFF.

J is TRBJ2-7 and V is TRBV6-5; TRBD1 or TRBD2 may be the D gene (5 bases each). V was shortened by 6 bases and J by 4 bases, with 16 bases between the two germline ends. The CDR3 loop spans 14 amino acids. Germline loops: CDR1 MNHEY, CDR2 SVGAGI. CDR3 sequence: CASRPGAVRYEQYF. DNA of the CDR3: TGTGCCAGCAGGCCCGGGGCTGTGCGGTACGAGCAGTACTTC.